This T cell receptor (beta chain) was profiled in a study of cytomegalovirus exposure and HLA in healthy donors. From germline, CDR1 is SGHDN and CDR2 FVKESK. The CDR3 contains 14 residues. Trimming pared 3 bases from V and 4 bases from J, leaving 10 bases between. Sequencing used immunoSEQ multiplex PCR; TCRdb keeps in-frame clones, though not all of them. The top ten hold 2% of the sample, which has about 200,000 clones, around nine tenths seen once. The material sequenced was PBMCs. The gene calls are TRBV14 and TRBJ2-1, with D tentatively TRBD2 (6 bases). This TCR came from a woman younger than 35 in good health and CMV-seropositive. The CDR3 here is CASSHPGGYNEQFF. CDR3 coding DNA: TGTGCCAGCAGCCATCCCGGGGGATACAATGAGCAGTTCTTC.